The 30 T cell receptor beta chains in this list originate from one sample, sequenced in a study of cytomegalovirus exposure and HLA in healthy donors. 13 Jbeta primers and 60 Vbeta primers were used for the PCR. Clones were sequenced by immunoSEQ multiplex PCR, and TCRdb holds only the in-frame ones, with some missing. The sample is made up of tens of thousands of clones, and the top ten hold about 1.9% of it. Sequenced: PBMCs. These receptors all stem from a woman between 35 and 50 years old in good health and CMV-seropositive.

CDR3 nucleotides: TGTGCCAGCAGTTTATCTGAGGGAGGCCCGAACACTGAAGCTTTCTTT. It specifies CASSLSEGGPNTEAFF. The chain combines TRBV28 with TRBJ1-1; D gene unclear. CDR1 is MDHEN, CDR2 SYDVKM, per germline. The CDR3 has 16 amino acids. V dropped 1 base and J dropped 1 base, with 13 bases sitting between them.

The J gene is TRBJ2-4, the V gene TRBV28; D is possibly TRBD1 (5 bases). CDR3 size: 17 residues. Germline V gives CDR1 MDHEN, CDR2 SYDVKM. Trimming took off 5 bases at V and 0 bases at J, with 17 bases between the two ends. This chain's CDR3 is CASSPSRQIIAKNIQYF. In DNA form, the CDR3 reads TGTGCCAGCAGTCCGTCGAGACAGATTATAGCCAAAAACATTCAGTACTTC.

The chain employs TRBV6-5 and TRBJ1-1, with 7 bases matching TRBD1. V gave up 6 bases and J gave up 2 bases; unmatched junction bases: 9. CDR3 size: 15 residues. Germline V CDR1 and CDR2: MNHEY, SVGAGI. The CDR3 nucleotides are TGTGCCAGCAGACCGAGACAGGGAATAAACACTGAAGCTTTCTTT. This gives the protein CASRPRQGINTEAFF.

The gene calls are TRBV28 and TRBJ2-2; D possibly corresponds to TRBD2 (6 bases). Trimming removed 5 bases at V and 0 bases at J, with 13 bases between. Germline V CDR1 and CDR2: MDHEN, SYDVKM. This CDR3 contains 16 residues. CDR3 DNA sequence: TGTGCCAGCAGTCCCTGGAGGGCCGCGAACACCGGGGAGCTGTTTTTT. Translating it yields CASSPWRAANTGELFF.

This rearrangement joins TRBV27 to TRBJ1-1; 11 nucleotides line up with TRBD1. This CDR3 region has 15 residues. V lost 6 bases, J lost 4 bases, and 7 bases stayed unmatched. Germline CDR1 reads MNHEY; CDR2 reads SMNVEV (reference sequence). The CDR3 DNA reads as TGTGCCAGCAGCCGCCGGGACAGGGGGTCCACTGAAGCTTTCTTT. It yields the protein CASSRRDRGSTEAFF.

In DNA, the CDR3 is TGTGCCAGCAGCTTAACGGGAGGACCCTACAATGAGCAGTTCTTC. It is translated as CASSLTGGPYNEQFF. The J gene is TRBJ2-1, the V gene TRBV7-2; 7 positions agree with TRBD2. Germline values: CDR1 SGHTA, CDR2 FQGNSA. The V segment lost 2 bases and the J segment 2 bases; nucleotides outside the gene matches: 3. This CDR3 contains 15 residues.

V and J are TRBV28 and TRBJ2-1; TRBD2 agrees at 7 bases. V shed 6 bases and J 4 bases; nucleotides not matched to a gene: 9. The CDR3 has 15 residues. CDR1 MDHEN and CDR2 SYDVKM come from the germline V gene. For the CDR3, the DNA is TGTGCCAGCAGCCCCGCAGGACTAGGGTACAATGAGCAGTTCTTC. Amino acids: CASSPAGLGYNEQFF.

V is TRBV27 and J is TRBJ2-7; a weak D match, TRBD1 (5 bases). This CDR3 is built from 13 residues. Trimming cost V 4 bases and J 1 base, with 8 bases left between them. Germline V lookup: CDR1 MNHEY, CDR2 SMNVEV (reference sequence). The CDR3 region is CASSSTASYEQYF. In nucleotides, the CDR3 is TGTGCCAGCAGTTCGACAGCTTCCTACGAGCAGTACTTC.

V is TRBV6-1 and J is TRBJ2-2; 7 bases fit TRBD1. Germline CDR1 reads MNHNS; CDR2 reads SASEGT. This CDR3 spans 14 amino acids. The V segment lost 6 bases and the J segment 5 bases; nucleotides outside the gene matches: 6. The CDR3 sequence: CASSTGTETGELFF. As DNA, the CDR3 is TGTGCCAGCAGCACCGGGACAGAGACCGGGGAGCTGTTTTTT.

The J gene is TRBJ2-1, the V gene TRBV9; 14 bases agree with TRBD2. The CDR3 runs to 16 residues. From germline, CDR1 is SGDLS and CDR2 YYNGEE. The J segment lost 6 bases and the V segment lost 3 bases, leaving 5 bases of the junction unmatched. For the CDR3, the DNA is TGTGCCAGCAGCGCCCGGACTAGCGGGGGGTCCAATGAGCAGTTCTTC. Translation gives CASSARTSGGSNEQFF.

The genes are TRBV6-1 and TRBJ2-7; D is perhaps TRBD2 (6 bases). With 6 bases removed from V and 1 base from J, the gap between germline ends came to 16 bases. The CDR3 extends over 15 amino acids. Germline CDR1 reads MNHNS; CDR2 reads SASEGT. CDR3 coding DNA: TGTGCCAGCAGGGAGGGGTGGGAGTCATCCTACGAGCAGTACTTC. Encoded protein: CASREGWESSYEQYF.

This sequence joins TRBV7-9 and TRBJ2-7; D gene unclear. The CDR3 spans 14 residues. From germline, CDR1 is SEHNR and CDR2 FQNEAQ (reference sequence). V was pared by 2 bases and J by 3 bases, with 11 bases between. CDR3 DNA sequence: TGTGCCAGCAGCTTATTTACCCCGGGCTACGAGCAGTACTTC. Protein product: CASSLFTPGYEQYF.

On this clone itself: One junction end disagrees with the germline gene, perhaps due to a read error. The V call is TRBV5-1, the J call TRBJ2-7; D gene uncertain. This CDR3 region has 14 residues. The germline CDR1 and CDR2 sequences are SGHRS and YFSETQ. In DNA form, the CDR3 reads TGCGCCAGCAGCTTGGCACAGCTATCCTCCGAGCAGTACTTC. It codes for CASSLAQLSSEQYF.

The rearrangement uses TRBV7-9 and TRBJ2-5; TRBD2 aligns across 12 bases. This CDR3 has 14 amino acids. With V trimmed by 4 bases and J by 5 bases, 2 bases remained unmatched. CDR1 is SEHNR and CDR2 is FQNEAQ in the germline V gene (reference sequence). The DNA for the CDR3 is TGTGCCAGCAGCTCTAGCGGGAGGGGGGAGACCCAGTACTTC. It codes for CASSSSGRGETQYF.

The chain couples TRBV2 to TRBJ2-7; 12 bases map to TRBD1. The V and J ends lost 7 bases and 2 bases, in that order; junction bases with no gene match: 9. There are 16 residues in the CDR3. CDR1 is SNHLY, CDR2 FYNNEI, per germline. The CDR3 nucleotides read TGTGCCAGCACCGGGACAGGGGGCAGAGGAACCTACGAGCAGTACTTC. Translation: CASTGTGGRGTYEQYF.

The chain employs TRBV9 and TRBJ1-1; D is unclear. Germline CDR1 and CDR2: SGDLS and YYNGEE. The V end lost 1 base, the J end lost 2 bases, and 6 bases lay between the germline ends. This CDR3 contains 13 residues. CDR3 coding DNA: TGTGCCAGCAGCGTAACAGCCAACACTGAAGCTTTCTTT. Translated, it gives CASSVTANTEAFF.

V and J are TRBV28 and TRBJ1-2, with a tentative D call TRBD1 (5 bases). V gave up 11 bases and J gave up 8 bases, with 15 bases separating them. Germline CDR1 reads MDHEN; CDR2 reads SYDVKM. The CDR3 has 11 residues. CDR3: CAAGTAIGYTF. Written as DNA, the CDR3 is TGTGCCGCGGGGACCGCTATCGGCTACACCTTC.

V is TRBV5-1 and J is TRBJ2-5; TRBD2 aligns across 8 bases. Trimming took 0 bases from V and 4 from J; bases not matched to a gene: 8. Germline CDR1 reads SGHRS; CDR2 reads YFSETQ. The CDR3 spans 16 residues. As DNA, the CDR3 is TGCGCCAGCAGCTTGGTGGGTAGCGGGATCGGAGAGACCCAGTACTTC. It codes for CASSLVGSGIGETQYF.

V is TRBV30 and J is TRBJ2-1; 11 bases map to TRBD2. The CDR3 has 12 residues. Unmatched junction bases numbered 2, after V lost 8 bases and J lost 5 bases. The germline V gene encodes CDR1 GTSNPN and CDR2 SVGIG (reference sequence). In nucleotides, the CDR3 is TGTGCCCTAGCGGGAGGCAACAATGAGCAGTTCTTC. Protein: CALAGGNNEQFF.

The chain links TRBV4-2 to TRBJ2-7; the match to TRBD2 covers 10 bases. This CDR3 is built from 15 residues. Per the germline V gene, CDR1 is LGHNA and CDR2 is YNFKEQ. J gave up 6 bases and V 0 bases, and 5 bases lay outside the gene matches. CDR3 in DNA: TGTGCCAGCAGCCAAGAAGCGGGAGGGCCTACCGAGCAGTACTTC. This sequence encodes CASSQEAGGPTEQYF.

This chain links TRBV28 with TRBJ1-1; 9 nucleotides align to TRBD1. Unmatched junction bases numbered 9, after V lost 5 bases and J lost 5 bases. The CDR3 covers 15 residues. In germline, CDR1 is MDHEN, CDR2 SYDVKM. The CDR3 DNA follows: TGTGCCAGCAGTGAGCACCGGACAGGGGAAACTGAAGCTTTCTTT. It encodes CASSEHRTGETEAFF.

Notes on this clone: One end of the junction does not line up with germline, which may come from a read error. The rearrangement joins TRBV27 to TRBJ2-7; D may be TRBD2 (5 bases). Germline-derived CDR1 and CDR2 are MNHEY and SMNVEV (reference sequence). The CDR3 consists of 12 residues. This chain's CDR3 is CASSLNGMSINF. CDR3 bases: TGTGCCAGCAGTTTAAACGGGATGAGTATCAACTTC.

The chain links TRBV2 to TRBJ2-7; possibly TRBD1 for D (5 bases). Germline CDR1 reads SNHLY; CDR2 reads FYNNEI. The length of the CDR3 is 14 residues. The V gene lost 6 bases and the J gene lost 6 bases, with 18 bases spanning the gap. The CDR3 loop reads CASRARQNLAEQYF. The CDR3, as DNA: TGTGCCAGCAGAGCTAGACAGAATTTGGCCGAGCAGTACTTC.

V gene TRBV28 combines with J gene TRBJ1-6, with D possibly being TRBD1 (6 bases). This CDR3 has 14 residues. Per germline, CDR1 MDHEN and CDR2 SYDVKM. V lost 5 bases and J lost 10, with 15 bases in between. The chain's CDR3 is CASSQTGFGSPLHF. CDR3 nucleotide sequence: TGTGCCAGCAGTCAAACAGGGTTTGGCTCACCCCTCCACTTT.

The CDR3 reads CASSLTAAGTSGRRAEQFF. The DNA of the CDR3 is TGTGCCAGCAGCTTGACTGCCGCCGGGACTAGCGGGAGACGCGCTGAGCAGTTCTTC. The chain joins TRBV7-9 to TRBJ2-1, with 14 bases aligning to TRBD2. The germline V gene has CDR1 SEHNR and CDR2 FQNEAQ (reference sequence). V gave up 3 bases and J gave up 9 bases; unmatched junction bases: 16. This CDR3 is built from 19 residues.

The chain employs TRBV28 and TRBJ1-1; a weak D match, TRBD1 (6 bases). This CDR3 spans 17 amino acids. The V and J ends lost 7 bases and 3 bases respectively, with 24 bases between them. Germline CDR1 is MDHEN and CDR2 is SYDVKM. This CDR3 reads CASNTVGGRGLDTEAFF. DNA for the CDR3: TGTGCCAGCAATACGGTCGGGGGGCGCGGTTTGGACACTGAAGCTTTCTTT.

This chain joins TRBV9 and TRBJ1-2; perhaps TRBD1 as D (5 bases). The CDR3 spans 14 residues. The germline V gene encodes CDR1 SGDLS and CDR2 YYNGEE. Between the trimmed V and J ends, which lost 1 base and 7 bases, there was a span of 14 bases. In nucleotides, the CDR3 is TGTGCCAGCAGCGTACAGGGATCACTATGTGGCTACACCTTC. Residues: CASSVQGSLCGYTF.

The chain couples TRBV7-3 to TRBJ2-1, with 9 bases identical to TRBD2. The V and J ends lost 1 base and 8 bases, in that order; junction bases with no gene match: 6. This CDR3 is built from 15 residues. Germline V lookup: CDR1 SGHTA, CDR2 FQGTGA. CDR3 amino acids: CASSLIGGGGHEQFF. The CDR3 DNA follows: TGTGCCAGCAGCTTAATTGGCGGGGGGGGCCATGAGCAGTTCTTC.

DNA for the CDR3: TGTGCCATCGGACTAGCCAATGAGCAGTTCTTC. It translates to CAIGLANEQFF. V and J are TRBV10-3 and TRBJ2-1; 8 bases align to TRBD2. Germline loops: CDR1 ENHRY, CDR2 SYGVKD. Unmatched junction bases numbered 0, after V lost 8 bases and J lost 6 bases. The CDR3 is made up of 11 amino acids.

The genes are TRBV4-1 and TRBJ1-2; 11 bases match TRBD1. The V segment lost 1 base and the J segment 7 bases; nucleotides outside the gene matches: 5. Looked up from germline, CDR1 is MGHRA and CDR2 is YSYEKL. The CDR3 extends over 15 amino acids. The CDR3 is CASSQVGTGGRGYTF. In DNA, the CDR3 is TGCGCCAGCAGCCAAGTTGGGACAGGGGGTCGTGGCTACACCTTC.